This T cell receptor (beta chain) was captured by sequencing in a study of neurological immune-mediated disorders. This clonotype was seen many times. Using its own MiXCR run on the 5' RACE reads, TCRdb lists one record per CDR3 protein. Altogether 30,000 to 40,000 distinct CDR3 sequences are present, roughly 10% being singletons, with the ten largest covering roughly 3.7%. The sample's time point: technical triplicate 1. The CDR3 contains 14 residues. With V trimmed by 0 bases and J by 4 bases, 3 bases remained unmatched. Germline CDR1 is DFQATT and CDR2 is SNEGSKA (reference sequence). The TCR comes from a man aged 55 to 70 with HTLV-1-associated myelopathy (HAM/TSP). The specimen sequenced was PBMCs. The chain combines TRBV20-1 with TRBJ2-5; 9 positions match TRBD2. Here the CDR3 DNA reads TGCAGTGCTAGAGATCCGACTAGCGGAGAGACCCAGTACTTC. Translated: CSARDPTSGETQYF.